The present T cell receptor (beta chain) was sequenced within a study of blood T cell repertoires in COVID-19. Repertoires were generated with immunoSEQ multiplex PCR, while TCRdb's copy carries only in-frame clones and drops some. The sample lists about 300,000 clones; around nine tenths were seen once. Germline-derived CDR1 and CDR2 are MNHNS and SASEGT. This CDR3 has 12 residues. V lost 7 bases to trimming and J lost 7 bases, with 11 bases between them. This clonotype was obtained from a man aged 65 to 85 with acute or convalescent COVID-19. The chain recombines TRBV6-1 with TRBJ2-1; D might be TRBD2 (5 bases). Input material: peripheral blood. CDR3 amino acids: CASTLGSNEQFF. CDR3 nucleotides: TGTGCCAGCACCCTAGGGAGTAATGAGCAGTTCTTC.